One sample yielded the 12 T cell receptor beta chains listed below, sequenced in a study of blood T cell repertoires in COVID-19. Data came from immunoSEQ multiplex PCR; TCRdb stores just in-frame clones and leaves some out. The sample holds about 330,000 clones, more than 90% seen once. The sequencing sample was made of PBMCs or T cells enriched from blood (not recorded which). These receptors were collected from a woman in her twenties or thirties who had recovered from COVID-19.

This chain connects TRBV6-4 to TRBJ1-5, with D unclear. Trimming stripped 10 bases from V and 0 bases from J, with 19 bases between. CDR3 size: 16 residues. The germline V gene has CDR1 MRHNA and CDR2 SNTAGT. The CDR3 here is CAILEGRTDSNQPQHF. The CDR3 bases are TGTGCCATCCTAGAGGGCAGGACGGATAGCAATCAGCCCCAGCATTTT.

In nucleotides, the CDR3 is TGTGCCAGCAGCTTGTCCTGGACTAACAATGAGCAGTTCTTC. Encoded protein: CASSLSWTNNEQFF. The chain employs TRBV7-2 and TRBJ2-1; a possible D gene is TRBD2 (6 bases). Trimming left V 3 bases short and J 5 bases short, with 11 bases between. Germline loops: CDR1 SGHTA, CDR2 FQGNSA. There are 14 residues in the CDR3.

The J gene is TRBJ2-2, the V gene TRBV5-1; D unclear. Germline V gives CDR1 SGHRS, CDR2 YFSETQ. The CDR3 sequence is 16 residues long. V shed 4 bases and J shed 0 bases, with 13 bases lying between them. The DNA for the CDR3 is TGCGCCAGCAGCCCCCTAGGCGTCGCGAACACCGGGGAGCTGTTTTTT. Protein: CASSPLGVANTGELFF. Looking up the rest from reference TRBV5-1 and TRBJ2-2 gives the full variable domain: KAGVTQTPRYLIKTRGQQVTLSCSPISGHRSVSWYQQTPGQGLQFLFEYFSETQRNKGNFPGRFSGRQFSNSRSEMNVSTLELGDSALYLCASSPLGVANTGELFFGEGSRLTVL.

J is TRBJ2-1 and V is TRBV25-1, with D possibly being TRBD1 (7 bases). The CDR3 extends over 16 amino acids. Per the germline V gene, CDR1 is MGHDK and CDR2 is SYGVNS. Trimming took off 0 bases at V and 2 bases at J, with 11 bases between the two ends. The CDR3 protein is CASSEYGGGPYNEQFF. The CDR3 region has the DNA TGTGCCAGCAGTGAATATGGAGGGGGCCCCTACAATGAGCAGTTCTTC. Using reference TRBV25-1 and TRBJ2-1 for the parts outside the CDR3, the full variable domain is EADIYQTPRYLVIGTGKKITLECSQTMGHDKMYWYQQDPGMELHLIHYSYGVNSTEKGDLSSESTVSRIRTEHFPLTLESARPSHTSQYLCASSEYGGGPYNEQFFGPGTRLTVL.

The V call is TRBV7-9, the J call TRBJ1-1, with TRBD1 matching 8 bases. The V gene's germline CDR1 is SEHNR and CDR2 FQNEAQ (reference sequence). V shed 5 bases and J 0 bases; nucleotides not matched to a gene: 5. CDR3 length: 15 amino acids. The CDR3 bases are TGTGCCAGCAGCACGGACAGGGTTATGAACACTGAAGCTTTCTTT. Residues: CASSTDRVMNTEAFF.

The chain links TRBV7-3 to TRBJ2-1; 9 positions agree with TRBD2. The CDR3 sequence is 17 residues long. Unmatched junction bases numbered 12, after V lost 2 bases and J lost 7 bases. CDR1 and CDR2 (germline): SGHTA, FQGTGA. The CDR3 sequence: CASSLLASGNRGNEQFF. CDR3 nucleotides: TGTGCCAGCAGCTTACTAGCTAGCGGGAATAGGGGTAATGAGCAGTTCTTC. The whole variable domain, filled in from reference TRBV7-3 and TRBJ2-1, reads GAGVSQTPSNKVTEKGKYVELRCDPISGHTALYWYRQSLGQGPEFLIYFQGTGAADDSGLPNDRFFAVRPEGSVSTLKIQRTERGDSAVYLCASSLLASGNRGNEQFFGPGTRLTVL.

This chain joins TRBV11-3 and TRBJ1-5; D is undetermined. In germline, CDR1 is SGHNT, CDR2 YENEEA. Trimming took 5 bases from V and 4 from J, leaving 15 bases between them. This CDR3 region has 15 residues. The CDR3 DNA reads TGTGCCAGCAGCCTCCGCAGGCCGCGAAATCAGCCCCAGCATTTT. Its translation: CASSLRRPRNQPQHF.

The chain combines TRBV4-1 with TRBJ1-2, with D tentatively TRBD1 (6 bases). Trimming removed 0 bases from V and 8 bases from J, with 13 bases in between. This CDR3 contains 14 residues. The germline gives CDR1 MGHRA, CDR2 YSYEKL. The CDR3 nucleotides are TGCGCCAGCAGCCAAGATCGGGGGGGCTCAGGCTACACCTTC. Protein product: CASSQDRGGSGYTF.

This chain uses TRBV19 with TRBJ2-2; 15 bases line up with TRBD2. CDR3 length: 19 amino acids. The V gene end was trimmed by 9 bases and the J gene end by 3 bases; junction bases not matched to a gene: 14. Germline assignment: CDR1 LNHDA and CDR2 SQIVND (reference sequence). CDR3 sequence: CASRTKEGLAGGHTGELFF. The CDR3 nucleotides are TGTGCCAGCCGGACCAAAGAGGGACTAGCGGGGGGTCACACCGGGGAGCTGTTTTTT.

The chain carries TRBV5-8 and TRBJ1-5; no clear D gene. Trimming cost V 2 bases and J 0 bases, with 15 bases left between them. Germline CDR1 and CDR2: SGHTS and YDEGEE. The CDR3 extends over 17 amino acids. The CDR3 region is CASSFVSGSSSNQPQHF. The CDR3 coding sequence is TGTGCCAGCAGCTTCGTTTCCGGGTCTTCTAGCAATCAGCCCCAGCATTTT.

This sequence joins TRBV5-6 and TRBJ2-7; 10 bases align to TRBD1. The V and J ends lost 1 base and 4 bases, in that order; junction bases with no gene match: 5. This CDR3 contains 15 residues. CDR1 SGHDT and CDR2 YYEEEE come from the germline V gene. The CDR3 reads CASSLYRTGGYEQYF. CDR3 DNA: TGTGCCAGCAGCTTGTACAGGACAGGGGGGTACGAGCAGTACTTC.

The rearrangement uses TRBV28 and TRBJ2-5; 8 bases fit TRBD2. The CDR3 runs 15 residues. Trimming at V came to 3 bases and at J to 4 bases, leaving 7 bases not matched to a gene. Per the germline V gene, CDR1 is MDHEN and CDR2 is SYDVKM. The CDR3 sequence: CASSFESGRRETQYF. Written as DNA, the CDR3 is TGTGCCAGCAGTTTCGAGAGCGGGAGAAGAGAGACCCAGTACTTC.